These T cell receptor beta chains were read from a single sample in a study of cytomegalovirus exposure and HLA in healthy donors. The method was immunoSEQ multiplex PCR; TCRdb's version includes in-frame clones alone and lacks a portion of them. This sample has about 150,000 clones, with 60% to 80% found just once. The sample was PBMCs. The receptors come from a woman aged 25 to 39 in good health and CMV-seronegative. The CDR3 runs from the conserved cysteine through the conserved F or W. A D gene is named only where the DNA matches it firmly. The size of a clone is reported for some rows only, either as once, few or many, or as a class for expanded clones.

TRBV6-5,-,TRBD1,TRBJ1-2,TGTGCCAGCAGTTACCGGGTGACAGGGCACTATGGCTACACCTTC,CASSYRVTGHYGYTF
TRBV6-5,-,-,TRBJ1-1,TGTGCCAGCAGTTACTCGATGTCAGGGGAGGCTTTCTTT,CASSYSMSGEAFF
TRBV7-9,-,TRBD1,TRBJ1-2,TGTGCCAGCAGCTTTGGACAGGGAGTTGGCTATGGCTACACCTTC,CASSFGQGVGYGYTF
TRBV6-1,-,TRBD1,TRBJ2-3,TGTGCCAGCAGGGGGGACAGGGGCCCAGATACGCAGTATTTT,CASRGDRGPDTQYF
TRBV9,-,-,TRBJ1-2,TGTGCCAGCAGCCCTCACAGACCGAGCATAACTAACTATGGCTACACCTTC,CASSPHRPSITNYGYTF
TRBV25-1,-,-,TRBJ2-7,TGTGCCAGCAGTGAATTATCCACAGGCGGCGAGCAGTACTTC,CASSELSTGGEQYF
TRBV9,-,TRBD1,TRBJ2-2,TGTGCCAGCAGCGCGGGACAGGGGAACACCGGGGAGCTGTTTTTT,CASSAGQGNTGELFF
TRBV4-2,-,-,TRBJ2-1,TGTGCCAGCAGCCAAGGGGCAGGTGAGCAGTTCTTC,CASSQGAGEQFF
TRBV5-6,-,TRBD2,TRBJ2-1,TGTGCCAGCAGCGGAGGGACTAGCGGGGGCAATGAGCAGTTCTTC,CASSGGTSGGNEQFF
TRBV15,-,-,TRBJ2-1,TGTGCCACCAGCAGAGACAGGGCAACAGGGAATGAGCAGTTCTTC,CATSRDRATGNEQFF
TRBV18,few,-,TRBJ1-3,TGTGCCAGCTCACCTGTCGAGAGCTCTGGAAACACCATATATTTT,CASSPVESSGNTIYF
TRBV6-5,once,-,TRBJ1-5,TGTGCCAGCAGGGAGACAGGTCCGACCGGGCAGCCCCAGCATTTT,CASRETGPTGQPQHF
TRBV4-1,-,TRBD1,TRBJ2-3,TGCGCCAGCAGCCAAGTCAGGACAGGTACAGATACGCAGTATTTT,CASSQVRTGTDTQYF
TRBV7-2,few,-,TRBJ2-2,TGTGCCAGCAGCCTCAGCGGCACCGGGGAGCTGTTTTTT,CASSLSGTGELFF
TRBV7-2,-,-,TRBJ1-2,TGTGCCAGCAGCTTACGGGGGGATGGCTACACCTTC,CASSLRGDGYTF
TRBV7-2,-,-,TRBJ1-1,TGTGCCAGCAGCAAGGGGGGGGGTGGCGACACTGAAGCTTTCTTT,CASSKGGGGDTEAFF
TRBV5-1,-,-,TRBJ2-5,TGCGCCAGCAGCTTCCCGGGGGGACAGGCATCTTTTGAGACCCAGTACTTC,CASSFPGGQASFETQYF
TRBV19,-,TRBD1,TRBJ2-1,TGTGCCAGTAGGAGACTAGGGGACAGGCGAGCCACCTACAATGAGCAGTTCTTC,CASRRLGDRRATYNEQFF
TRBV9,once,TRBD2,TRBJ2-3,TGTGCCAGCAGCCCGACTAGCGGGGTTAGCACAGATACGCAGTATTTT,CASSPTSGVSTDTQYF
TRBV5-1,-,-,TRBJ1-1,TGCGCCAGCAGCCCCCCCAGGGAGGAGAACACTGAAGCTTTCTTT,CASSPPREENTEAFF
TRBV30,-,-,TRBJ1-1,TGTGCCTGGAGTGTACCAGGGCCCTTTAACACTGAAGCTTTCTTT,CAWSVPGPFNTEAFF
TRBV7-9,-,-,TRBJ1-1,TGTGCCAGCAGCTTAGTAGGACAGCGCTCGGGGGAAGCTTTCTTT,CASSLVGQRSGEAFF
TRBV6-1,few,-,TRBJ1-6,TGTGCCAGCAGTGAGGGGCCGGACTATAATTCACCCCTCCACTTT,CASSEGPDYNSPLHF
TRBV4-3,-,TRBD1,TRBJ2-7,TGCGCCAGCAGCCAAGGACAGGGGGCTTACGAGCAGTACTTC,CASSQGQGAYEQYF
TRBV6-1,-,TRBD1,TRBJ1-4,TGTGCCAGCAGTGTTTACAGGGGGTCGAGTGAAAAACTGTTTTTT,CASSVYRGSSEKLFF
TRBV2,once,TRBD1,TRBJ1-6,TGTGCCAGCAGGGAGATGACAGGGTTGGATTCACCCCTCCACTTT,CASREMTGLDSPLHF
TRBV27,-,-,TRBJ2-6,TGTGCCAGCAGTTTATCGAGGAGGCTTGGGGCCAACGTCCTGACTTTC,CASSLSRRLGANVLTF
TRBV7-6,-,TRBD1,TRBJ2-7,TGTGCCAGTGGGACAGGAAACTACGAGCAGTACTTC,CASGTGNYEQYF
TRBV12-5,-,TRBD1,TRBJ2-1,TGTGCTAGTGGTTTGGTACTTACAGGGGAACTTACTGGGGATAGGTTCTTC,CASGLVLTGELTGDRFF